This is a list of T cell receptor beta chains from one sample in a study of neoadjuvant nivolumab and ipilimumab in lung cancer. Sequencing used immunoSEQ multiplex PCR; TCRdb keeps in-frame clones, though not all of them. This table holds 19,000 or so clones, 60% to 80% found once. Sequenced here: tumor tissue, sampled after neoadjuvant nivolumab, alone or with ipilimumab, at or shortly before surgery. The receptors stem from an adult with non-small cell lung cancer. The CDR3 runs from the conserved cysteine through the conserved F or W. A D gene is named only where the DNA matches it firmly. Expanded clones are given a class, and other clones once, few, many or no size at all.

D,size,V,J,DNA,CDR3
NA,NA,TRBV7-2,TRBJ2-1,TGTGCCAGCAGCCACAAAATGGGCAGCGGTTACAATGAGCAGTTCTTC,CASSHKMGSGYNEQFF
NA,NA,TRBV11-2,TRBJ1-6,TGTGCCAGCAGCCAGGAGGTGAGGGCTAGGAATTCACCCCTCCACTTT,CASSQEVRARNSPLHF
TRBD1,NA,TRBV7-9,TRBJ2-7,TGTGCCAGCAGCTTAAGGACAGGGATAAACTACGAGCAGTACTTC,CASSLRTGINYEQYF
NA,NA,TRBV6-6,TRBJ1-1,TGTGCCAGCAGTACCTTGGGGGGCGAGACTGAAGCTTTCTTT,CASSTLGGETEAFF
NA,NA,TRBV6-5,TRBJ2-7,TGTGCCAGCAGATTCGACAGGGTCCGGGGGGAGCAGTACTTC,CASRFDRVRGEQYF
TRBD1,NA,TRBV18,TRBJ2-5,TGTGCCAGCTCACAGGAATACAGGGGTCAAGAGACCCAGTACTTC,CASSQEYRGQETQYF
NA,NA,TRBV5-1,TRBJ2-7,TGCGCCAGCAGCTTGGGGGGCTACGAGCAGTACTTC,CASSLGGYEQYF
TRBD1,once,TRBV10-3,TRBJ2-5,TGTGCCACGGGACAGGGAGCAGAGACCCAGTACTTC,CATGQGAETQYF
NA,NA,TRBV6-5,TRBJ2-6,TGTGCCAGCAGAAAGGATCTCTCTGGGGCCAACGTCCTGACTTTC,CASRKDLSGANVLTF
NA,NA,TRBV5-1,TRBJ1-1,TGCGCCAGCAGCTTGGCCGTTTCAGTCCGGGGGAACACTGAAGCTTTCTTT,CASSLAVSVRGNTEAFF
NA,NA,TRBV7-9,TRBJ2-2,TGTGCCAGCAGCCAAACAGGGCTGGGCACCGGGGAGCTGTTTTTT,CASSQTGLGTGELFF
TRBD2,once,TRBV7-6,TRBJ2-2,TGTGCCAGCAGCTTACCGCTAGCGGGGATAAACACCGGGGAGCTGTTTTTT,CASSLPLAGINTGELFF
NA,NA,TRBV7-2,TRBJ2-7,TGTGCCAGCAGCTCAGGACTCCGGCTCTACGAGCAGTACTTC,CASSSGLRLYEQYF
TRBD1,NA,TRBV4-1,TRBJ2-7,TGCGCCAGCAGCCAAGATTTGAGGGGGCAATACGAGCAGTACTTC,CASSQDLRGQYEQYF
NA,once,TRBV18,TRBJ2-5,TGTGCCAGCTCACCACCTGACAGGGAGACCCAGTACTTC,CASSPPDRETQYF
TRBD2,once,TRBV19,TRBJ2-2,TGTGCCAGTACCCAAAGCGGGGGGGCCGTAACCGGGGAGCTGTTTTTT,CASTQSGGAVTGELFF
NA,NA,TRBV7-2,TRBJ1-1,TGTGCCAGCAGCTTTCTGACGTTGAACACTGAAGCTTTCTTT,CASSFLTLNTEAFF
TRBD1,NA,TRBV5-5,TRBJ1-4,TGTGCCAGCAGCCCCGGGACAGGGGAGGCTAATGAAAAACTGTTTTTT,CASSPGTGEANEKLFF
NA,once,TRBV18,TRBJ1-2,TGTGCCAGCTCACCTGACGTAATGTATGGCTACACCTTC,CASSPDVMYGYTF
TRBD1,NA,TRBV5-1,TRBJ1-6,TGCGCCAGCAGCATCTCCGGGACAGGAAATAATTCACCCCTCCACTTT,CASSISGTGNNSPLHF
NA,NA,TRBV6-5,TRBJ1-4,TGTGCCAGCAGTCGGGGGGGGAGTGGCGAAAAACTGTTTTTT,CASSRGGSGEKLFF
NA,NA,TRBV5-5,TRBJ1-6,TGTGCCAGCAGCCGGGGTGGCTCCTATAATTCACCCCTCCACTTT,CASSRGGSYNSPLHF
TRBD1,NA,TRBV10-3,TRBJ1-5,TGTGCCATCGCGACAGGGTGGAATCAGCCCCAGCATTTT,CAIATGWNQPQHF
NA,NA,TRBV27,TRBJ2-6,TGTGCCAGCAGTCTGACCCGTTCTGGGGCCAACGTCCTGACTTTC,CASSLTRSGANVLTF
NA,NA,TRBV7-9,TRBJ1-3,TGTGCCAGCAGCTTTGGCGTCGGGGCTGGAAACACCATATATTTT,CASSFGVGAGNTIYF
TRBD1,NA,TRBV29-1,TRBJ2-5,TGCAGCGTTGGGGGGACAGGGCGAGAGACCCAGTACTTC,CSVGGTGRETQYF
NA,NA,TRBV5-1,TRBJ2-7,TGCGCCAGCAGCCGTGGGGAGGGGGCAGCCTACGAGCAGTACTTC,CASSRGEGAAYEQYF
NA,NA,TRBV18,TRBJ1-3,TGTGCCAGCTCCCCCTGGGGTTCTGGAAACACCATATATTTT,CASSPWGSGNTIYF
NA,NA,TRBV5-4,TRBJ1-2,TGTGCCAGCAGCTTATCCGGGACGCAAGATAACCGGGGCTACACCTTC,CASSLSGTQDNRGYTF
NA,once,TRBV5-5,TRBJ1-1,TGTGCCAGCAGAGGTCCGGGGAACACTGAAGCTTTCTTT,CASRGPGNTEAFF
NA,NA,TRBV10-1,TRBJ1-5,TGCGCCAGCAGGAGACACCCAACGGATCAGCCCCAGCATTTT,CASRRHPTDQPQHF
TRBD1,NA,TRBV30,TRBJ1-1,TGTGCCTGGAGCCATACCAGACAGGGGCCAGCTTTCTTT,CAWSHTRQGPAFF
TRBD2,NA,TRBV29-1,TRBJ2-3,TGCAGCGTCGCGGGACTAGCGGGGACCACAGATACGCAGTATTTT,CSVAGLAGTTDTQYF
NA,NA,TRBV7-2,TRBJ2-2,TGTGCCAGCAGCCTGCAACAGGGTTTGGCCCGGGAGCTGTTTTTT,CASSLQQGLARELFF
TRBD1,NA,TRBV14,TRBJ2-7,TGTGCCAGCAGCCCTTGGACAGGGGTAAAAGAGCAGTACTTC,CASSPWTGVKEQYF
TRBD2,NA,TRBV7-8,TRBJ2-3,TGTGCCAGCAGCAAGGGGCTAGCGGGGATCCCAGATACGCAGTATTTT,CASSKGLAGIPDTQYF
NA,NA,TRBV7-7,TRBJ2-5,TGTGCTAGCAGTCCCTCGCCGGCACGCAGCCAAGAGACCCAGTACTTC,CASSPSPARSQETQYF
NA,once,TRBV18,TRBJ2-3,TGTGCCAGCTCACCTCTAGCGAGCACAGATACGCAGTATTTT,CASSPLASTDTQYF
TRBD1,once,TRBV7-2,TRBJ1-4,TGTGCCAGCAGCTTAGGGGGAGGGACAGCGAATGAAAAACTGTTTTTT,CASSLGGGTANEKLFF
TRBD1,NA,TRBV11-2,TRBJ2-3,TGTGCCAGCAGACGTAACCGACAGGGGAGCACAGATACGCAGTATTTT,CASRRNRQGSTDTQYF
NA,NA,TRBV4-2,TRBJ2-3,TGTGCCAGCAGCCAAGAGTCGGGCGGCACCGGAGATACGCAGTATTTT,CASSQESGGTGDTQYF
TRBD1,NA,TRBV5-1,TRBJ1-2,TGCGCCAGCAGCCTAGGGACAGGGAATGAAGGCTACACCTTC,CASSLGTGNEGYTF
NA,NA,TRBV18,TRBJ1-2,TGTGCCAGCTCACTGCTTAACAGCTACACCTTC,CASSLLNSYTF
NA,once,TRBV2,TRBJ2-5,TGTGCCAGCATCTCGGGGTTCCAAGAGACCCAGTACTTC,CASISGFQETQYF
NA,NA,TRBV7-2,TRBJ2-5,TGTGCCAGCAGCGCGAGGACCGCGCGGATGGGAGAGACCCAGTACTTC,CASSARTARMGETQYF
NA,NA,TRBV7-9,TRBJ1-1,TGTGCCAGCAGCCCCGGGCCAGACCAAGCTTTCTTT,CASSPGPDQAFF
NA,NA,TRBV9,TRBJ1-4,TGTGCCAGCAGCGTAGGGCCCGTGGCGGAAAAACTGTTTTTT,CASSVGPVAEKLFF
NA,NA,TRBV5-6,TRBJ1-1,TGTGCCAGCAGCTTGCTCCCGGGTACCACTGAAGCTTTCTTT,CASSLLPGTTEAFF
TRBD2,NA,TRBV18,TRBJ2-5,TGTGCCAGCTCACTGACTAGCGGGGGGGCCTCAGAGACCCAGTACTTC,CASSLTSGGASETQYF
NA,NA,TRBV11-3,TRBJ2-2,TGTGCCAGCAGCTTACAGGGCGACGGGGAGCTGTTTTTT,CASSLQGDGELFF
TRBD1,NA,TRBV5-4,TRBJ1-6,TGTGCCAGCAGCTTTATACAGGGGAAGGATTCACCCCTCCACTTT,CASSFIQGKDSPLHF
TRBD2,NA,TRBV7-9,TRBJ2-7,TGTGCCAGCAGCACCGGGACTAGCGGGTCCTACGAGCAGTACTTC,CASSTGTSGSYEQYF